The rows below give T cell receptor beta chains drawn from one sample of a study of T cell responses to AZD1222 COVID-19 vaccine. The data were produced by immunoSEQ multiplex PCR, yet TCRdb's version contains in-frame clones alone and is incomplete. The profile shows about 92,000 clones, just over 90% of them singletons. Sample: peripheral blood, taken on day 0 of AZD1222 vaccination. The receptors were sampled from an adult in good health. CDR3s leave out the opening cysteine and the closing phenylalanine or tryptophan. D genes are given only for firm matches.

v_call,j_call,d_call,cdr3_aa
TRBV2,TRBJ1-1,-,ASKGYSTNTEAF
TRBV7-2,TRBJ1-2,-,ASSGRTAGGYT
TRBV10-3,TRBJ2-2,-,AISEMNSGELF
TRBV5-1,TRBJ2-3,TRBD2,ASQGLAGVATDTQY
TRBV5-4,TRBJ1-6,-,ASSLMSNYNSPPH
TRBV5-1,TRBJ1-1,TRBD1,ASSLDSGTGEAF
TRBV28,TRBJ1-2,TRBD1,ASSKGTDYGYT
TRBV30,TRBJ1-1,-,AWSEGGRGTEAF
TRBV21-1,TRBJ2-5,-,ASSKARHSVGETQY
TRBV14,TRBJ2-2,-,ASSQAGQPRGTGELF
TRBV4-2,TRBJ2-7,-,ASSQQRGRTYEQY
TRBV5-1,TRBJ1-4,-,ASSRQGSLNEKLF
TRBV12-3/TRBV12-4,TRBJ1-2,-,ASSWTGYYGYT
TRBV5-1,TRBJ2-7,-,ASSLVSAVAGGEQY
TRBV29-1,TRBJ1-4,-,SVRPRTNEKLF
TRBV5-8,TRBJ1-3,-,ASSLGQFSGNTIY
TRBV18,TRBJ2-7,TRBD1,ASSPPGQSGEQY
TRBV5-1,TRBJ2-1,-,ASSRGPGTAYNEQF